What follows are 17 T cell receptor beta chains derived from one specimen sequenced in a study of cytomegalovirus exposure and HLA in healthy donors. The PCR used 60 Vbeta and 13 Jbeta primers. Sequencing was performed with immunoSEQ multiplex PCR; in TCRdb, only in-frame clones are kept and a portion is missing. This sample has roughly 150,000 clones; 83% occur once, and the top ten carry roughly 4%. The sample was PBMCs. These receptors were collected from a man aged 45-60 years in good health and CMV-seropositive.

The chain carries TRBV9 and TRBJ2-1, with TRBD2 identical over 15 bases. Germline CDR1 is SGDLS and CDR2 is YYNGEE. The CDR3 is 16 amino acids. After removal of 0 bases from V and 8 bases from J, the junction contained 3 bases not matched to a gene. The CDR3 loop reads CASSVGTSGGVYEQFF. The CDR3 region has the DNA TGTGCCAGCAGCGTAGGGACTAGCGGGGGGGTTTATGAGCAGTTCTTC.

This sequence joins TRBV7-7 and TRBJ2-5; 7 nucleotides agree with TRBD2. J gave up 2 bases and V 3 bases, and 9 bases lay outside the gene matches. Germline CDR1 and CDR2: SSHAT and FNYEAQ (reference sequence). The CDR3 extends over 16 amino acids. CDR3 in DNA: TGTGCCAGCAGCTTCGGGACCCCGGGGGGTCAAGAGACCCAGTACTTC. Its translation: CASSFGTPGGQETQYF.

This chain uses TRBV11-2 with TRBJ2-3; 11 nucleotides match TRBD2. The CDR3 loop spans 16 amino acids. Trimming at V came to 2 bases and at J to 3 bases, leaving 4 bases not matched to a gene. CDR1 is SGHAT and CDR2 is FQNNGV in the germline V gene. The CDR3 nucleotides read TGTGCCAGCAGCTTAATAGCGGGGGGGATAACAGATACGCAGTATTTT. It specifies CASSLIAGGITDTQYF.

The chain recombines TRBV4-1 with TRBJ2-2, with D perhaps matching TRBD2 (6 bases). This CDR3 has 14 amino acids. V was pared by 4 bases and J by 5 bases, with 11 bases between. Germline V gene lookup returns CDR1 MGHRA and CDR2 YSYEKL. The CDR3 sequence: CASSLPAGTGELFF. DNA for the CDR3: TGCGCCAGCAGCCTTCCTGCGGGGACCGGGGAGCTGTTTTTT.

This chain joins TRBV7-9 and TRBJ2-5; 10 positions match TRBD2. V trimming: 0 bases; J trimming: 4 bases; junction bases outside the gene matches: 2. The germline V gene encodes CDR1 SEHNR and CDR2 FQNEAQ (reference sequence). The CDR3 sequence is 15 residues long. CDR3 bases: TGTGCCAGCAGCTTAGCGAGCGGGGGGGCAGAGACCCAGTACTTC. Its translation is CASSLASGGAETQYF.

As DNA, the CDR3 is TGCGCCAGCAGCCAAGTTGTGGGGACAGGCCTCGAATCACCCCTCCACTTT. The encoded protein is CASSQVVGTGLESPLHF. V is TRBV4-1 and J is TRBJ1-6, with 8 bases fitting TRBD1. The J segment lost 10 bases and the V segment lost 1 base, leaving 12 bases of the junction unmatched. Germline V gene lookup returns CDR1 MGHRA and CDR2 YSYEKL. This CDR3 is 17 amino acids long.

This clone was detected a few times. The chain couples TRBV7-8 to TRBJ2-2, with 12 bases aligning to TRBD2. The CDR3 totals 16 residues. The germline V gene has CDR1 SGHVS and CDR2 FQNEAQ. After removal of 1 base from V and 5 bases from J, the junction contained 2 bases not matched to a gene. CDR3 region: CASSLGGTSGTGELFF. In DNA form, the CDR3 reads TGTGCCAGCAGCTTAGGAGGGACTAGCGGGACCGGGGAGCTGTTTTTT. Using reference TRBV7-8 and TRBJ2-2 for the parts outside the CDR3, the full variable domain is GAGVSQSPRYKVAKRGQDVALRCDPISGHVSLFWYQQALGQGPEFLTYFQNEAQLDKSGLPSDRFFAERPEGSVSTLKIQRTQQEDSAVYLCASSLGGTSGTGELFFGEGSRLTVL.

The J gene is TRBJ2-5, the V gene TRBV4-1; 7 bases map to TRBD1. The DNA end favors TRBJ2-7, so the J call may be wrong. The CDR3 spans 17 residues. Looked up from germline, CDR1 is MGHRA and CDR2 is YSYEKL. The DNA of the CDR3 is TGCGCCAGCAGCCAAGCTCCGGGACAGATGGGGGAATACGAGCAGTACTTC. This translates into CASSQAPGQMGEYEQYF.

The genes are TRBV2 and TRBJ1-5; 9 nucleotides match TRBD1. V dropped 2 bases and J dropped 6; count of bases not matched to a gene: 2. The germline gives CDR1 SNHLY, CDR2 FYNNEI. The CDR3 is 14 residues long. CDR3 in amino acids: CASSETGGPQPQHF. The CDR3, as DNA: TGTGCCAGCAGTGAAACAGGGGGCCCTCAGCCCCAGCATTTT.

The CDR3 reads CASSSGRRAFF. For the CDR3, the DNA is TGTGCCAGCAGTTCTGGGAGGAGGGCTTTCTTT. The chain is built from TRBV27 and TRBJ1-1; D is unclear. CDR3 size: 11 residues. Germline-derived CDR1 and CDR2 are MNHEY and SMNVEV (reference sequence). With 4 bases removed from V and 11 bases from J, the gap between germline ends came to 11 bases.

The rearrangement uses TRBV6-1 and TRBJ1-4; TRBD1 agrees at 8 bases. The CDR3 totals 14 residues. Germline CDR1 is MNHNS and CDR2 is SASEGT. The V segment lost 7 bases and the J segment 12 bases; nucleotides outside the gene matches: 13. The CDR3: CASTPDRGGEELFF. The CDR3 nucleotides read TGTGCCAGCACCCCAGACAGGGGAGGGGAAGAACTGTTTTTT.

In its sample, this clone was seen a few times. The V call is TRBV30, the J call TRBJ2-5, with 11 positions matching TRBD2. The germline V gene encodes CDR1 GTSNPN and CDR2 SVGIG (reference sequence). V gave up 5 bases and J gave up 4 bases; unmatched junction bases: 9. The CDR3 is made up of 15 amino acids. CDR3 amino acids: CAWAPGLAVRETQYF. CDR3 bases: TGTGCCTGGGCACCGGGACTAGCGGTCCGAGAGACCCAGTACTTC. Drawing the rest from reference TRBV30 and TRBJ2-5, the complete variable domain is SQTIHQWPATLVQPVGSPLSLECTVEGTSNPNLYWYRQAAGRGLQLLFYSVGIGQISSEVPQNLSASRPQDRQFILSSKKLLLSDSGFYLCAWAPGLAVRETQYFGPGTRLLVL.

The V and J genes are TRBV28 and TRBJ2-5; 9 nucleotides agree with TRBD2. Germline CDR1 and CDR2: MDHEN and SYDVKM. J was trimmed by 5 bases and V by 3 bases; bases with no gene match: 4. The CDR3 is 14 residues long. The CDR3 protein is CASSFSGGGETQYF. CDR3 coding DNA: TGTGCCAGCAGTTTTAGCGGGGGTGGGGAGACCCAGTACTTC. Supplemented by reference TRBV28 and TRBJ2-5, the full variable domain reads DVKVTQSSRYLVKRTGEKVFLECVQDMDHENMFWYRQDPGLGLRLIYFSYDVKMKEKGDIPEGYSVSREKKERFSLILESASTNQTSMYLCASSFSGGGETQYFGPGTRLLVL.

The rearrangement uses TRBV19 and TRBJ2-7, with D tentatively TRBD1 (6 bases). This CDR3 comprises 17 residues. The V gene lost 0 bases and the J gene lost 7 bases, with 22 bases spanning the gap. Per germline, CDR1 LNHDA and CDR2 SQIVND (reference sequence). Here the CDR3 DNA reads TGTGCCAGTAGTATAGATTCAACCGGGACACCTCATCTAGAGCAGTACTTC. Protein: CASSIDSTGTPHLEQYF.

V and J are TRBV6-1 and TRBJ2-2; 7 bases are a match to TRBD1. The CDR3 is 13 amino acids. J was trimmed by 6 bases and V by 2 bases; bases with no gene match: 0. Germline values: CDR1 MNHNS, CDR2 SASEGT. This chain's CDR3 is CASSETGAGELFF. Here the CDR3 DNA reads TGTGCCAGCAGTGAAACAGGGGCCGGGGAGCTGTTTTTT.

The chain employs TRBV19 and TRBJ2-4; possible D gene TRBD2, 5 bases. Trimming stripped 2 bases from V and 0 bases from J, with 8 bases between. The germline CDR1 and CDR2 sequences are LNHDA and SQIVND (reference sequence). The CDR3 loop spans 15 amino acids. The chain's CDR3 is CASSIQDLAKNIQYF. The CDR3 region has the DNA TGTGCCAGTAGTATACAGGACTTAGCCAAAAACATTCAGTACTTC.

The V and J genes are TRBV27 and TRBJ2-3; no definite D call. The V gene lost 6 bases and the J gene lost 2 bases, with 3 bases spanning the gap. The CDR3 has 11 amino acids. Germline CDR1 is MNHEY and CDR2 is SMNVEV (reference sequence). The CDR3, as DNA: TGTGCCAGCAGGTACACAGATACGCAGTATTTT. It codes for CASRYTDTQYF.